This T cell receptor (beta chain) was identified in a study of T cells in Graves' hyperthyroidism and ophthalmopathy. Study-wide findings and caveats: The model foresaw ophthalmopathy a median roughly 6.6 months prior to onset. Blood samples included most of the expanded thyroid clonotypes exceeding 0.001. Classification by a 13 V-J model distinguished ophthalmopathy from stable hyperthyroidism.

The CDR3 has 13 amino acids. The V and J ends lost 8 bases and 7 bases respectively, with 12 bases between them. Researchers took RNA transcripts and amplified the TCR beta CDR3 regions from them. The TCR CDR3 first-round RT-PCR relied on the HTBI primer set. TCRdb used MiXCR to reprocess the multiplex PCR reads, holding one entry per CDR3 protein. The sample has approximately 610,000 distinct CDR3 sequences, 16% seen once. This clonotype was recorded at least ten times. Its target is not known. Source material: blood. The V and J genes are TRBV12-3 or TRBV12-4 and TRBJ1-6; D might be TRBD1 (5 bases). The sequence was obtained from a woman between 18 and 29 years old with Graves' hyperthyroidism. CDR3 region: CASGPGDNSPLHF. CDR3 coding DNA: TGTGCCAGCGGTCCGGGGGACAATTCACCCCTCCACTTT.